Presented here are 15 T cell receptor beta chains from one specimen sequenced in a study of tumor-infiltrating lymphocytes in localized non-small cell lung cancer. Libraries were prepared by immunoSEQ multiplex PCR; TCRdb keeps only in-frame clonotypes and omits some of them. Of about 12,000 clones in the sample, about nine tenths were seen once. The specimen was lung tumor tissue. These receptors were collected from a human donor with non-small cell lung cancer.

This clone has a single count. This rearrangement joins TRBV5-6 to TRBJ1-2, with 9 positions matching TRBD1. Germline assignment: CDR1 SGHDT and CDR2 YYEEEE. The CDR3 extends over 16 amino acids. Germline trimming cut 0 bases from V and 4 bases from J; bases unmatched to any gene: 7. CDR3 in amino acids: CASSLAPDRGGYGYTF. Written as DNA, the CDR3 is TGTGCCAGCAGCTTGGCCCCGGACAGGGGTGGCTATGGCTACACCTTC.

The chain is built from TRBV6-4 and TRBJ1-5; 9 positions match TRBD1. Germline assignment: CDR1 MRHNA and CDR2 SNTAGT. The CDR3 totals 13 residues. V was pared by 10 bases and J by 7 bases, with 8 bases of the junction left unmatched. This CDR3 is CAIPGQGGQPQHF. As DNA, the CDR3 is TGTGCCATCCCGGGACAGGGAGGGCAGCCCCAGCATTTT.

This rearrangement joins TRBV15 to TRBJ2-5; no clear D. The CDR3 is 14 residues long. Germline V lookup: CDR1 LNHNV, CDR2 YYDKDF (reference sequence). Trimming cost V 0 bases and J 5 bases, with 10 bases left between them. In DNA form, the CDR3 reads TGTGCCACCAGCAGAGATGGTCGCCCTGAGACCCAGTACTTC. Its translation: CATSRDGRPETQYF. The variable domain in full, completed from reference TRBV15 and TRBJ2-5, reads DAMVIQNPRYQVTQFGKPVTLSCSQTLNHNVMYWYQQKSSQAPKLLFHYYDKDFNNEADTPDNFQSRRPNTSFCFLDIRSPGLGDTAMYLCATSRDGRPETQYFGPGTRLLVL.

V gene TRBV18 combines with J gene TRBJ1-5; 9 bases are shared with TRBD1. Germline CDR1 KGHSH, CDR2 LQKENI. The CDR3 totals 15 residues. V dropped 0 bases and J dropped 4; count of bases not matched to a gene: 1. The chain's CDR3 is CASSPPGQGNQPQHF. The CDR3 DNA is TGTGCCAGCTCACCACCGGGACAGGGAAATCAGCCCCAGCATTTT. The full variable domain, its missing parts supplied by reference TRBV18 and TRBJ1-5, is NAGVMQNPRHLVRRRGQEARLRCSPMKGHSHVYWYRQLPEEGLKFMVYLQKENIIDESGMPKERFSAEFPKEGPSILRIQQVVRGDSAAYFCASSPPGQGNQPQHFGDGTRLSIL.

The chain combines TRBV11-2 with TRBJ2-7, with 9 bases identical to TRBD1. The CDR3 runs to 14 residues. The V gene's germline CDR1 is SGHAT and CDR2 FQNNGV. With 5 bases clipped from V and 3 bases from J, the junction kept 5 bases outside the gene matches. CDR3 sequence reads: CASSINRGLYEQYF. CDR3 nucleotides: TGTGCCAGCAGCATTAACAGGGGGCTCTACGAGCAGTACTTC. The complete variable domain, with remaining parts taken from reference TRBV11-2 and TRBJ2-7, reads EAGVAQSPRYKIIEKRQSVAFWCNPISGHATLYWYQQILGQGPKLLIQFQNNGVVDDSQLPKDRFSAERLKGVDSTLKIQPAKLEDSAVYLCASSINRGLYEQYFGPGTRLTVT.

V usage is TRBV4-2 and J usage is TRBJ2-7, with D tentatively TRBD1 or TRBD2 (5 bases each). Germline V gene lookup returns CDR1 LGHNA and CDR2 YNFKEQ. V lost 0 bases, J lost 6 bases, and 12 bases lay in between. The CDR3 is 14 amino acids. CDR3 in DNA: TGTGCCAGCAGCCAAGATGAGGGGCAGACCGAGCAGTACTTC. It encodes CASSQDEGQTEQYF.

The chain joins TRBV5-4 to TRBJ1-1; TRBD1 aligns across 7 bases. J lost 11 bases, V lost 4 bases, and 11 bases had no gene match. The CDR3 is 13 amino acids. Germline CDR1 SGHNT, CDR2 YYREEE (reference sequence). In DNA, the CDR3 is TGTGCCAGCAGCCCAAAGACAGGGTGGGGTGCTTTCTTT. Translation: CASSPKTGWGAFF.

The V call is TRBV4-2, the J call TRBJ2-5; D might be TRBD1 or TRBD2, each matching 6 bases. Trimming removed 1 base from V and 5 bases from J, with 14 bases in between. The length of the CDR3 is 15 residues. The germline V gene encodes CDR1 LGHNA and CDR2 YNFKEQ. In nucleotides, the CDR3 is TGTGCCAGCAGCCAAGCCTTCCGGGGGCACGAGACCCAGTACTTC. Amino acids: CASSQAFRGHETQYF.

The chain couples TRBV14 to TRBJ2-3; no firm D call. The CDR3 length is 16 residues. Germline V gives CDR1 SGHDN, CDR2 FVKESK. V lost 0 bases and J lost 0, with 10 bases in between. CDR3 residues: CASSQDYGSSTDTQYF. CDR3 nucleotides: TGTGCCAGCAGCCAAGATTACGGATCTAGCACAGATACGCAGTATTTT.

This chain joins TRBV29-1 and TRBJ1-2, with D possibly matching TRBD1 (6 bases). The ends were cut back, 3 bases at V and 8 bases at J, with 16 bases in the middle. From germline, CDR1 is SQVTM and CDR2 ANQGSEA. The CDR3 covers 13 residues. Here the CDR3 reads CSVDPDSRYGYTF. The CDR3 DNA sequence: TGCAGCGTTGACCCGGACAGTCGGTACGGCTACACCTTC.

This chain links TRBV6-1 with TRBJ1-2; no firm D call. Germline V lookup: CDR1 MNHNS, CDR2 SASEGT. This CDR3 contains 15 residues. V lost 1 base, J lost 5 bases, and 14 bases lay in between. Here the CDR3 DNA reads TGTGCCAGCAGTGAAGAAGAGGGCGGCGGATATGGCTACACCTTC. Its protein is CASSEEEGGGYGYTF.

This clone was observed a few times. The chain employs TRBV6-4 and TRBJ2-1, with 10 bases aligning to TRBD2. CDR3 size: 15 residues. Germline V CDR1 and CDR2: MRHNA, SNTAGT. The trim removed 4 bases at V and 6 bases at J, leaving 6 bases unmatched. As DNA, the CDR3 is TGTGCCAGCAGTGGAGGGACTAGCGCTGGCAATGAGCAGTTCTTC. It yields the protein CASSGGTSAGNEQFF.

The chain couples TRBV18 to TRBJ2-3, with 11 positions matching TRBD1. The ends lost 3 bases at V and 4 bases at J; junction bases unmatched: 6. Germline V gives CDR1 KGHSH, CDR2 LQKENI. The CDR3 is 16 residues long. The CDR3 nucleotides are TGTGCCAGCTCACCGGCTGGGACAGGGGGGCCAGATACGCAGTATTTT. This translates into CASSPAGTGGPDTQYF.

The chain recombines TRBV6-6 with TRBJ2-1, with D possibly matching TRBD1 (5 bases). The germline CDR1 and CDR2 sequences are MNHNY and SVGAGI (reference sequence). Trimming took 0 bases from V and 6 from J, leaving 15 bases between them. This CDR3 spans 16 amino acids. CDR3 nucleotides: TGTGCCAGCAGTTACTCGAGGCCAGGGCAAGGCAATGAGCAGTTCTTC. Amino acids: CASSYSRPGQGNEQFF.

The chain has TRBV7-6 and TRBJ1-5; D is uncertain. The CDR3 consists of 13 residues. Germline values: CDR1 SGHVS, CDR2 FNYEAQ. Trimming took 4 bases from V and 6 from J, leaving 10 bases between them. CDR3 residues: CASSSGDFQPQHF. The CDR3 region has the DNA TGTGCCAGCAGCTCCGGGGATTTTCAGCCCCAGCATTTT.